This T cell receptor beta chain came from a study of T cells in Graves' hyperthyroidism and ophthalmopathy. RNA transcripts gave rise to amplified TCR beta CDR3 regions. The HTBI set primed first-round TCR CDR3 RT-PCR. TCRdb processed the multiplex PCR reads anew with MiXCR; each CDR3 protein has one entry. This table has around 290,000 distinct CDR3 sequences, about an eighth appearing once. Patients were excluded for uncontrolled infection, other autoimmune disease, pregnancy or lactation. The blood sample dates from first hyperthyroidism diagnosis, preceding any ophthalmopathy symptoms. Many counts were recorded for this clonotype. In germline, CDR1 is MNHEY, CDR2 SMNVEV (reference sequence). The CDR3 has 21 residues. V lost 9 bases and J lost 3; bases outside the gene matches: 25.

V and J are TRBV27 and TRBJ2-1, with 11 bases fitting TRBD2. The TCR was taken from a woman in her twenties or thirties with Graves' hyperthyroidism that later progressed to Graves' ophthalmopathy. The sample taken for sequencing was blood. In DNA, the CDR3 is TGTGCCAGTAAAATGGGGAGGGTCCGCAGGCGACTAGCGGGACACTACAATGAGCAGTTCTTC. Protein product: CASKMGRVRRRLAGHYNEQFF.